This record covers a single T cell receptor beta chain. Its antigen is as yet unknown. This CDR3 contains 16 residues. The V end was cut by 1 base, the J end by 5 bases, with 20 bases between. Germline CDR1 is SQVTM and CDR2 is ANQGSEA. The source of the sample is a study of graft-versus-host responses after intestinal transplantation. Study outcomes and limitations: Recipient marrow harbored GvH clones, some of which surfaced first in ileum or blood.

Generated by immunoSEQ multiplex PCR, the TCRdb table keeps only in-frame clones and is missing some. The table includes some 88,000 clones, 85% to 95% detected once. The TCR sequence derives from a human donor who received an intestinal transplant. This rearrangement joins TRBV29-1 to TRBJ2-5; TRBD1 might be the D (5 bases). Sequences were derived from unstimulated CD8+ T cells sorted from spleen or lymph node cells, sampled before intestinal transplant. As DNA, the CDR3 is TGCAGCGTTGAAGGGTTTGAGGCAGGGCTGGGGGAGACCCAGTACTTC. Translated, it gives CSVEGFEAGLGETQYF.